Here is one TCR beta chain with its context. Its antigen has not been determined. No clone much larger than this one lies a single base away; base qualities are absent. The method behind the library was 5' RACE. Sequenced on a NextSeq 500. In the TCR library protocol, unique molecular identifiers were attached to individual cDNA molecules to correct for PCR bias and sequencing error. Both TCR alpha and beta chains were sequenced, and tight co-correlation was observed between alpha and beta sequence abundances in each sample. In the paper's pipeline: Decombinator V4 was used to perform V gene, J gene and CDR3 annotation of TCR sequences. TCRs were defined as expanded if a significant change between any two time points was detected under a Poisson model with p below 0.0001. TCR abundances were normalised to the total number of TCRs sequenced per sample and were expressed as counts per million. MAIT TCRs were defined by TRAV1-2 paired with TRAJ12, TRAJ20 or TRAJ33, and iNKT TCRs by TRAV10 paired with TRAJ18. VDJdb, accessed on 1 November 2021, was searched for TCRs annotated for CMV, EBV and SARS-CoV-2, and TCRs annotated for more than one antigen were excluded. The public reads were quality trimmed at Q25 with fastp and then assembled into clones with MiXCR by TCRdb, keeping productive beta chains. One record per CDR3 amino acid sequence lists the most common genes and DNA. These V and J calls are TCRdb output, not the study's own analysis. The sample yields some 42,000 distinct CDR3 sequences; roughly 6% were counted once. About 8.3% of the sample lies in the top ten.

The sample comes from a study of early T cells in non-severe SARS-CoV-2 infection listed by TCRdb under 2021. Context from the whole study: Because TCR sequencing relied on bulk RNA taken from unsorted whole blood, pairing of alpha and beta chains was not possible.

The study was a case-control design nested within a healthcare worker cohort in London, UK, with weekly nasopharyngeal swab PCR tests and blood sampling. Healthcare workers were recruited between 23 and 31 March 2020, during the week of the UK lockdown, and were followed weekly for up to about 16 weeks. Overall study outcomes, separate from this receptor: Matching against VDJdb was skewed toward anti-spike CD8 responses, likely underestimated virus-specific expansions, and missed private and CD4 specificities.

V was cut back by 1 base and J by 4 bases, leaving a gap of 14 bases between them. Taken from cysteine to phenylalanine, the CDR3 has 15 residues. Only CDR3 DNA remains: 45 bases, in frame from the first base. CDR1 and CDR2, per the germline V gene (reference sequence), are SEHNR and FQNEAQ. The sequence derives from an adult who was a healthcare worker with PCR-confirmed SARS-CoV-2 infection or an uninfected control (not recorded which). Sequenced here: whole blood, sampled at baseline. Recombination linked TRBV7-9 to TRBJ2-7; the D segment cannot be called with confidence. The nucleotides read TGTGCCAGCAGCTTAGGTCCAGGTTTCGGGTACGAGCAGTACTTC. It codes for CASSLGPGFGYEQYF. Supplemented by the reference TRBV7-9 and TRBJ2-7 proteins around the CDR3, the complete variable domain is DTGVSQNPRHKITKRGQNVTFRCDPISEHNRLYWYRQTLGQGPEFLTYFQNEAQLEKSRLLSDRFSAERPKGSFSTLEIQRTEQGDSAMYLCASSLGPGFGYEQYFGPGTRLTVT.